This T cell receptor (beta chain) was found in a study of blood T cells in healthy people across ages. A second roughly 7 to 11 cycle PCR used barcoded and J-beta primers. Via MiXCR, TCRdb re-called the 5' RACE reads, giving one row per CDR3 protein. The table includes around 1,800,000 distinct CDR3 sequences, 35% to 50% detected once. Germline lookup yields CDR1 MNHNY and CDR2 SVGAGI (reference sequence). The CDR3 covers 16 residues. V gave up 2 bases and J gave up 6 bases, with 17 bases separating them. The sequenced material came from blood. The V call is TRBV6-6, the J call TRBJ2-1, with D perhaps given as TRBD1 or TRBD2 (5 bases each). The clonotype comes from a human donor in good health. The CDR3 DNA reads TGTGCCAGCAGTTACCCCCCAGGGAGTGTCCTCAATGAGCAGTTCTTC. Translated: CASSYPPGSVLNEQFF.